The clone carrying this TCR beta chain was observed once. Its matching antigen is unknown. Germline CDR1 SGHKS, CDR2 YYEKEE (reference sequence). V lost 1 base, J lost 5 bases, and 9 bases lay in between. This CDR3 contains 13 residues. This sample stems from a study of T cells in localized non-small cell lung cancer. Findings and limits, study-wide: The study sequenced only one region of the tumor. As a result, intratumor heterogeneity could not be excluded and remains possible. Uninvolved adjacent lung showed peak T cell clonality, exceeding tumor.

Here immunoSEQ multiplex PCR was the method, and the copy in TCRdb shows in-frame clones only, minus some. This sample yields about 23,000 clones, of which roughly nine tenths are seen a single time; 0.9% to 1.4% belongs to the top ten. The sample consisted of peripheral blood, taken before any cancer treatment. The J gene is TRBJ2-5, the V gene TRBV5-5; no clear D gene. This sequence was found in a woman aged 35 to 70 with stage I lung adenocarcinoma. CDR3 coding DNA: TGTGCCAGCAGCTTGATATCGCGGGAGACCCAGTACTTC. Its protein product is CASSLISRETQYF.